The 26 T cell receptor beta chains below were found in one sample sequenced in a study of T cells in Graves' hyperthyroidism and ophthalmopathy. Amplification of TCR beta CDR3 regions was performed using RNA transcripts as template. A first-round RT-PCR of the TCR CDR3 used the HTBI primer set. TCRdb re-called the multiplex PCR reads with MiXCR, one entry per CDR3 protein. The table includes 300,000 to 350,000 distinct CDR3 sequences, 15% to 20% detected once. The sequenced material came from blood. The source is a woman aged 45-59 years with Graves' hyperthyroidism.

This rearrangement joins TRBV6-5 to TRBJ1-2; D remains ambiguous. Trimming left V 2 bases short and J 0 bases short, with 10 bases between. Germline V gene sequence: CDR1 MNHEY, CDR2 SVGAGI. CDR3 size: 15 residues. CDR3 amino acids: CASSYHQFTNYGYTF. The DNA for the CDR3 is TGTGCCAGCAGTTACCACCAGTTTACTAACTATGGCTACACCTTC.

The chain carries TRBV19 and TRBJ2-1; D is unclear. This CDR3 comprises 13 residues. Germline CDR1 and CDR2: LNHDA and SQIVND (reference sequence). Trimming shortened V by 3 bases and J by 5 bases, and 8 bases separated the two germline ends. Here the CDR3 DNA reads TGTGCCAGTAGTATTTTCCCAAACAATGAGCAGTTCTTC. Encoded protein: CASSIFPNNEQFF. Full variable domain (remainder filled in from reference TRBV19 and TRBJ2-1): DGGITQSPKYLFRKEGQNVTLSCEQNLNHDAMYWYRQDPGQGLRLIYYSQIVNDFQKGDIAEGYSVSREKKESFPLTVTSAQKNPTAFYLCASSIFPNNEQFFGPGTRLTVL.

The chain joins TRBV7-9 to TRBJ2-1; the D is unclear. V shed 2 bases and J shed 11 bases, with 10 bases lying between them. The CDR3 totals 12 residues. Germline CDR1 is SEHNR and CDR2 is FQNEAQ (reference sequence). The CDR3 loop reads CASSLSGGQQFF. In nucleotides, the CDR3 is TGTGCCAGCAGCTTATCGGGCGGACAGCAGTTCTTC.

The chain employs TRBV29-1 and TRBJ2-4; possible D gene TRBD1, 6 bases. CDR3 length equals 12 residues. The germline gives CDR1 SQVTM, CDR2 ANQGSEA. V dropped 0 bases and J dropped 7 bases, with 7 bases sitting between them. CDR3 protein: CSVEDQGNIQYF. In DNA, the CDR3 is TGCAGCGTTGAAGATCAGGGGAACATTCAGTACTTC.

The CDR3 reads CSTFIYGEGSSPLHF. The CDR3 DNA follows: TGCAGTACGTTCATATACGGAGAAGGAAGTTCACCCCTCCACTTT. The V and J genes are TRBV20-1 and TRBJ1-6; no clear D gene. V lost 8 bases, J lost 9 bases, and 23 bases lay in between. CDR1 is DFQATT and CDR2 is SNEGSKA in the germline V gene (reference sequence). This CDR3 is built from 15 residues.

The rearrangement joins TRBV5-1 to TRBJ1-4; no reliable D call. Per the germline V gene, CDR1 is SGHRS and CDR2 is YFSETQ. Trimming took off 4 bases at V and 4 bases at J, with 11 bases between the two ends. This CDR3 comprises 14 residues. The CDR3 here is CASSPGADNEKLFF. For the CDR3, the DNA is TGCGCCAGCAGCCCGGGTGCAGATAATGAAAAACTGTTTTTT.

The chain combines TRBV11-3 with TRBJ1-5; maybe TRBD1 (5 bases). The CDR3 runs 17 residues. Germline loops: CDR1 SGHNT, CDR2 YENEEA. The V gene lost 5 bases and the J gene lost 2 bases, with 19 bases spanning the gap. DNA of the CDR3: TGTGCCAGCAGCCCCGCCGGTGGGGGGTTGGGCAATCAGCCCCAGCATTTT. Its translation is CASSPAGGGLGNQPQHF.

The genes are TRBV20-1 and TRBJ2-2, with TRBD2 matching 7 bases. After removal of 0 bases from V and 0 bases from J, the junction contained 7 bases not matched to a gene. The CDR3 runs 17 residues. CDR1 is DFQATT, CDR2 SNEGSKA, per germline (reference sequence). CDR3 sequence reads: CSARDFPAGANTGELFF. CDR3 DNA sequence: TGCAGTGCTAGAGATTTCCCCGCGGGGGCGAACACCGGGGAGCTGTTTTTT.

This clonotype was picked up a small number of times. The chain couples TRBV6-1 to TRBJ1-2, with D tentatively TRBD1 (5 bases). The CDR3 loop spans 15 amino acids. Germline CDR1 is MNHNS and CDR2 is SASEGT. V lost 5 bases and J 2 bases, leaving 15 bases between the germline ends. CDR3 DNA: TGTGCCAGCAGTCCAGGGACGGTCAGAAACTATGGCTACACCTTC. Translation gives CASSPGTVRNYGYTF.

This clonotype has a count of ten or more. V is TRBV2 and J is TRBJ2-3; TRBD1 matches 8 bases. CDR3 length: 14 amino acids. V dropped 5 bases and J dropped 3; count of bases not matched to a gene: 4. Germline V gene data show CDR1 as SNHLY and CDR2 as FYNNEI. The CDR3 is CASSLDRVTDTQYF. CDR3 nucleotides: TGTGCCAGCAGTCTGGACAGGGTAACAGATACGCAGTATTTT.

V is TRBV5-1 and J is TRBJ1-2; 9 bases are a match to TRBD1. CDR1 and CDR2 from the germline V gene are SGHRS and YFSETQ. CDR3 size: 13 residues. V trimming: 6 bases; J trimming: 8 bases; junction bases outside the gene matches: 8. The CDR3 sequence is CASNLGTGLGYTF. In DNA form, the CDR3 reads TGCGCCAGCAACCTCGGGACAGGGTTGGGCTACACCTTC. The full variable domain, its missing parts supplied by reference TRBV5-1 and TRBJ1-2, is KAGVTQTPRYLIKTRGQQVTLSCSPISGHRSVSWYQQTPGQGLQFLFEYFSETQRNKGNFPGRFSGRQFSNSRSEMNVSTLELGDSALYLCASNLGTGLGYTFGSGTRLTVV.

The J gene is TRBJ1-5, the V gene TRBV6-1, with D hard to call. Trimming stripped 7 bases from V and 2 bases from J, with 12 bases between. Per the germline V gene, CDR1 is MNHNS and CDR2 is SASEGT. The CDR3 runs 14 residues. The CDR3 region has the DNA TGTGCCAGCACCCCGAGAGTAGGCAATCAGCCCCAGCATTTT. Residues: CASTPRVGNQPQHF.

This clonotype has a count of ten or more. The chain combines TRBV30 with TRBJ1-1, with a weak D call TRBD1 (5 bases). This CDR3 region has 11 residues. In germline, CDR1 is GTSNPN, CDR2 SVGIG (reference sequence). The ends were cut back, 0 bases at V and 8 bases at J, with 7 bases in the middle. The CDR3, as DNA: TGTGCCTGGAGTGTACGACAGGAAGCTTTCTTT. Encoded protein: CAWSVRQEAFF. The whole variable domain, remainder taken from reference TRBV30 and TRBJ1-1, is SQTIHQWPATLVQPVGSPLSLECTVEGTSNPNLYWYRQAAGRGLQLLFYSVGIGQISSEVPQNLSASRPQDRQFILSSKKLLLSDSGFYLCAWSVRQEAFFGQGTRLTVV.

This clonotype was recorded at least ten times. This chain connects TRBV2 to TRBJ1-5; D call uncertain. CDR1 SNHLY and CDR2 FYNNEI come from the germline V gene. This CDR3 has 13 residues. Trimming took off 3 bases at V and 4 bases at J, with 7 bases between the two ends. In DNA form, the CDR3 reads TGTGCCAGCAGTGAGTCAGAAAATCAGCCCCAGCATTTT. It is translated as CASSESENQPQHF.

This clonotype was seen many times. The V call is TRBV28, the J call TRBJ2-4; no definite D call. Germline loops: CDR1 MDHEN, CDR2 SYDVKM. CDR3 length: 16 amino acids. Trimming pared 1 base from V and 7 bases from J, leaving 17 bases between. Written as DNA, the CDR3 is TGTGCCAGCAGTTTATATCGGTCCCCCAACGGGAACATTCAGTACTTC. Translation gives CASSLYRSPNGNIQYF.

This clonotype was observed at least ten times. The chain is built from TRBV3-1 and TRBJ2-6; tentative D call: TRBD1 (5 bases). The V end was cut by 4 bases, the J end by 0 bases, with 7 bases between. Germline CDR1 LGHDT, CDR2 YNNKEL (reference sequence). This CDR3 is built from 15 residues. The CDR3 DNA is TGTGCCAGCAGCCGAGACAGCTCTGGGGCCAACGTCCTGACTTTC. Translation gives CASSRDSSGANVLTF. Full variable domain (rest looked up from reference TRBV3-1 and TRBJ2-6): DTAVSQTPKYLVTQMGNDKSIKCEQNLGHDTMYWYKQDSKKFLKIMFSYNNKELIINETVPNRFSPKSPDKAHLNLHINSLELGDSAVYFCASSRDSSGANVLTFGAGSRLTVL.

The chain is built from TRBV20-1 and TRBJ2-2, with D uncertain. This CDR3 contains 14 residues. V was clipped by 0 bases and J by 5 bases, with 10 bases between them. CDR1 and CDR2 (germline): DFQATT, SNEGSKA (reference sequence). The CDR3, as DNA: TGCAGTGCTAGAGAGCCCGTTGGGACCGGGGAGCTGTTTTTT. Protein: CSAREPVGTGELFF.

This clonotype was seen many times. This rearrangement joins TRBV5-5 to TRBJ1-6; D is unresolved. Germline V gene data show CDR1 as SGHKS and CDR2 as YYEKEE (reference sequence). CDR3 length: 13 amino acids. V lost 0 bases to trimming and J lost 8 bases, with 6 bases between them. The CDR3 is CASSLVWDSPLHF. CDR3 coding DNA: TGTGCCAGCAGCTTGGTGTGGGATTCACCCCTCCACTTT.

Many counts were recorded for this clonotype. The DNA of the CDR3 is TGTGCCAGCAGTTTCCGACAGGGAGGTGGCCATGAGCAGTTCTTC. Protein: CASSFRQGGGHEQFF. This chain links TRBV12-3 or TRBV12-4 with TRBJ2-1; the D gene is possibly TRBD1 (7 bases). The CDR3 totals 15 residues. The ends were cut back, 3 bases at V and 8 bases at J, with 17 bases in the middle.

The rearrangement links TRBV2 to TRBJ1-2; 9 bases match TRBD1. The CDR3 covers 15 residues. CDR1 and CDR2 from the germline V gene are SNHLY and FYNNEI. V gave up 6 bases and J gave up 7 bases; unmatched junction bases: 12. The CDR3 loop is CASRGTGFYRSGYTF. The CDR3 DNA follows: TGTGCCAGCAGGGGGACAGGGTTTTATCGATCTGGCTACACCTTC.

Of note for this clonotype: A much larger clone lies a single base off, so this may be a read error. The chain uses TRBV7-3 and TRBJ2-1; 9 nucleotides align to TRBD2. The junction had 11 bases not matched to a gene; V was cut back by 6 bases and J by 8 bases. The CDR3 spans 15 residues. From germline, CDR1 is SGHTA and CDR2 FQGTGA. The CDR3 nucleotides read TGTGCCAGCAGTGGAGGGCGGGGGGGTCTCTATGAGCAGTTCTTC. This sequence encodes CASSGGRGGLYEQFF.

On this clonotype itself: A read error may be the cause here, since a much bigger clone is one base away. The V and J genes are TRBV11-1 and TRBJ2-7; the D is unclear. The ends were cut back, 2 bases at V and 4 bases at J, with 15 bases in the middle. This CDR3 spans 15 amino acids. The germline CDR1 and CDR2 sequences are SGHAT and FQDESV (reference sequence). The CDR3 loop reads CASSLSQNCPYEQYF. The CDR3 nucleotides are TGTGCCAGCAGCTTATCACAGAACTGCCCTTACGAGCAGTACTTC.

In its sample, this clonotype was seen many times. This chain links TRBV28 with TRBJ2-3; TRBD2 is a possible D gene (6 bases). V was cut by 4 bases and J by 4 bases, with 12 bases left in between. This CDR3 has 14 amino acids. Germline CDR1 reads MDHEN; CDR2 reads SYDVKM. CDR3 sequence: CASSSSGGPDTQYF. CDR3 DNA sequence: TGTGCCAGCAGTTCCAGTGGAGGGCCAGATACGCAGTATTTT.

This clonotype was observed at least ten times. V and J are TRBV28 and TRBJ2-3; tentatively, D is TRBD1 or TRBD2 (5 bases each). V was cut by 7 bases and J by 4 bases, with 15 bases left in between. The CDR3 runs to 14 residues. Germline values: CDR1 MDHEN, CDR2 SYDVKM. The CDR3 region is CASIGGASADTQYF. CDR3 bases: TGTGCCAGCATTGGGGGAGCTTCCGCAGATACGCAGTATTTT.

This clonotype showed up many times. The chain recombines TRBV6-1 with TRBJ1-5; 8 bases agree with TRBD1. Germline CDR1 is MNHNS and CDR2 is SASEGT. The CDR3 extends over 16 amino acids. The trim removed 10 bases at V and 2 bases at J, leaving 13 bases unmatched. CDR3 in DNA: TGTGCCACCTCGAGTCCAGGGGGCGCCGGCAATCAGCCCCAGCATTTT. Its protein is CATSSPGGAGNQPQHF.

The genes are TRBV29-1 and TRBJ1-1; D may be TRBD1 (6 bases). This CDR3 spans 14 amino acids. V was pared by 2 bases and J by 5 bases, with 15 bases between. Germline V gives CDR1 SQVTM, CDR2 ANQGSEA. The chain's CDR3 is CSVEPRGALTEAFF. CDR3 sequence (DNA): TGCAGCGTTGAACCCCGGGGGGCTTTGACTGAAGCTTTCTTT.